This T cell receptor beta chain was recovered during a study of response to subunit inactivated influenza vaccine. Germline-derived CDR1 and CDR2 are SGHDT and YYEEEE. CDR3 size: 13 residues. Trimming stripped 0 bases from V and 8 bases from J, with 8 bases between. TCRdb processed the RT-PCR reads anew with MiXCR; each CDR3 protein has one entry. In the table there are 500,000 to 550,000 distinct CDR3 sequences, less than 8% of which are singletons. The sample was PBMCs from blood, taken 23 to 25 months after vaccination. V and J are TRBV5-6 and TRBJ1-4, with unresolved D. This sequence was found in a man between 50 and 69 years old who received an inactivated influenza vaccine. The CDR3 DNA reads TGTGCCAGCAGCTTGGCGGAAGGGGAAAAACTGTTTTTT. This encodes CASSLAEGEKLFF.